One and the same sample provided the 24 T cell receptor beta chains below, sequenced in a study of beta chain features in type 1 diabetes (dated by TCRdb to 2017 to 2018). General study outcomes and caveats: In all four CD4+ subsets, TCRB CDR3 length was moderately but significantly shorter in type 1 diabetes patients.

These receptors lack a known antigen. The library was made by the immunoSEQ multiplex PCR assay. The entire isolated RNA was reverse transcribed using the High Capacity cDNA Reverse Transcription Kit, and thus expressed TCRB transcripts were sequenced. TCRdb obtained this table from immuneACCESS and retained in-frame rearrangements with V and J assigned. These tables miss some clones; where compared with another copy, unresolved V genes account for less than half of the shortfall, and the remainder is unexplained. The sample table records about 260,000 clones; about 23% of these occur just once. The ten largest clonotypes hold roughly 0.011% of the sample. Sequenced input: naive CD4+ T cells from blood. The cell subset or site label on this specimen signifies: true naive CD4+ T cells. The receptors were gathered from a woman under 40 with type 1 diabetes.

The rearrangement joins TRBV7-8 to TRBJ1-2; TRBD1 matches at 8 bases. Trimming at V came to 1 base and at J to 4 bases, leaving 5 bases not matched to a gene. The germline gives CDR1 SGHVS, CDR2 FQNEAQ. The CDR3 runs to 15 residues. The CDR3 is CASSLDGQGLYGYTF. For the CDR3, the DNA is TGTGCCAGCAGCTTAGACGGACAGGGACTCTATGGCTACACCTTC.

CDR3 residues: CASSPPPTSGAYNGQFF. The CDR3 region has the DNA TGTGCCAGCAGCCCGCCGCCAACTAGCGGGGCCTACAACGGGCAGTTCTTC. V usage is TRBV14 and J usage is TRBJ2-1, with TRBD2 identical over 10 bases. This CDR3 contains 17 residues. Germline CDR1 and CDR2: SGHDN and FVKESK. The junction had 18 bases not matched to a gene; V was cut back by 4 bases and J by 12 bases.

This clone was counted only a few times. CDR3 amino acids: CASSFGTSGNYEQYF. Here the CDR3 DNA reads TGCGCCAGCAGCTTTGGGACTAGCGGGAATTACGAGCAGTACTTC. The J gene is TRBJ2-7, the V gene TRBV5-1, with TRBD2 matching over 13 bases. Germline CDR1 and CDR2: SGHRS and YFSETQ. This CDR3 has 15 residues. With 2 bases clipped from V and 4 bases from J, the junction kept 3 bases outside the gene matches.

The sample holds a few counts of this clone. The chain employs TRBV9 and TRBJ1-1; 8 nucleotides agree with TRBD1. Germline values: CDR1 SGDLS, CDR2 YYNGEE. This CDR3 contains 15 residues. Trimming at V came to 4 bases and at J to 1 base, leaving 6 bases not matched to a gene. Here the CDR3 reads CASSLTGGRNTEAFF. The CDR3 coding sequence is TGTGCCAGCAGCCTCACAGGGGGGAGGAACACTGAAGCTTTCTTT.

V and J are TRBV4-2 and TRBJ2-1; possibly TRBD2 for D (5 bases). CDR3 length: 13 amino acids. Germline-derived CDR1 and CDR2 are LGHNA and YNFKEQ. CDR3 nucleotides: TGTGGCCTCATTCTCAGCGGAAACAATGAGCAGTTCTTC. Translated, it gives CGLILSGNNEQFF.

A few counts support this clone. The chain links TRBV10-3 to TRBJ2-7, with 7 bases identical to TRBD1. The CDR3 is 13 residues long. J was trimmed by 2 bases and V by 6 bases; bases with no gene match: 4. Germline V CDR1 and CDR2: ENHRY, SYGVKD. The CDR3, as DNA: TGTGCCATCAGAGGGACAGAGACCTACGAGCAGTACTTC. Its protein product is CAIRGTETYEQYF.

The chain uses TRBV18 and TRBJ1-2; TRBD1 is a possible D gene (5 bases). This CDR3 is built from 11 residues. Germline CDR1 and CDR2: KGHSH and LQKENI. V was cut by 3 bases and J by 8 bases, with 7 bases left in between. The CDR3 here is CASSPTEGYTF. The CDR3, as DNA: TGTGCCAGCTCACCGACAGAAGGCTACACCTTC.

The chain is built from TRBV7-9 and TRBJ2-3; weak D call: TRBD1 (5 bases). V was pared by 5 bases and J by 1 base, with 16 bases between. CDR3 length: 16 amino acids. Germline CDR1 is SEHNR and CDR2 is FQNEAQ (reference sequence). The CDR3 DNA reads as TGTGCCAGCAGCCTTACCCAGGGCGGAGGCACAGATACGCAGTATTTT. Translated, it gives CASSLTQGGGTDTQYF.

The V and J genes are TRBV27 and TRBJ2-1, with a possible D match to TRBD1 (5 bases). Germline lookup yields CDR1 MNHEY and CDR2 SMNVEV (reference sequence). The germline V and J ends were trimmed by 3 bases and 2 bases, with 14 bases remaining between them. The CDR3 length is 16 residues. CDR3 DNA sequence: TGTGCCAGCAGTTTTGGGGCGGCTAACCCCTACAATGAGCAGTTCTTC. Translating it yields CASSFGAANPYNEQFF.

This clone has just a few counts. This chain joins TRBV29-1 and TRBJ2-3, with 9 bases aligning to TRBD2. CDR1 is SQVTM, CDR2 ANQGSEA, per germline. The CDR3 runs 14 residues. With V trimmed by 3 bases and J by 6 bases, 7 bases remained unmatched. In nucleotides, the CDR3 is TGCAGCGTTGAGCCCCTAGCGGGACACGATACGCAGTATTTT. Translating it yields CSVEPLAGHDTQYF.

In DNA, the CDR3 is TGTGCCAGCAGCCGAAAGACAGGGGCAGATACGCAGTATTTT. Translation gives CASSRKTGADTQYF. This chain uses TRBV7-2 with TRBJ2-3; 8 bases map to TRBD1. J was trimmed by 4 bases and V by 5 bases; bases with no gene match: 5. This CDR3 has 14 amino acids. Looked up from germline, CDR1 is SGHTA and CDR2 is FQGNSA.

This chain joins TRBV5-1 and TRBJ1-1, with TRBD1 matching 7 bases. The CDR3 runs to 13 residues. V was pared by 4 bases and J by 3 bases, with 3 bases of the junction left unmatched. Germline CDR1 reads SGHRS; CDR2 reads YFSETQ. The CDR3 protein is CASSTTGDTEAFF. The DNA of the CDR3 is TGCGCCAGCAGCACTACAGGGGACACTGAAGCTTTCTTT.

This clone turned up a few times. The rearrangement links TRBV4-2 to TRBJ2-6; D gene ambiguous. CDR3 length: 15 amino acids. Trimming cost V 1 base and J 0 bases, with 4 bases left between them. From germline, CDR1 is LGHNA and CDR2 YNFKEQ. The CDR3: CASSQVISGANVLTF. Written as DNA, the CDR3 is TGTGCCAGCAGCCAAGTAATCTCTGGGGCCAACGTCCTGACTTTC.

This clone has a single count. The gene calls are TRBV7-6 and TRBJ2-5, with 8 nucleotides matching TRBD2. There are 15 residues in the CDR3. The V segment lost 1 base and the J segment 5 bases; nucleotides outside the gene matches: 6. In germline, CDR1 is SGHVS, CDR2 FNYEAQ. CDR3 residues: CASSLDLGRGETQYF. Written as DNA, the CDR3 is TGTGCCAGCAGCTTAGATCTCGGGAGGGGGGAGACCCAGTACTTC.

This clone came up a few times. The genes are TRBV2 and TRBJ2-1, with TRBD1 as a possible D gene (7 bases). This CDR3 has 14 amino acids. Trimming shortened V by 10 bases and J by 9 bases, and 22 bases separated the two germline ends. The germline gives CDR1 SNHLY, CDR2 FYNNEI. CDR3 region: CATAVHTGEVEQFF. DNA of the CDR3: TGTGCCACCGCGGTACACACAGGGGAGGTTGAGCAGTTCTTC. Together with reference TRBV2 and TRBJ2-1, the CDR3 gives the full variable domain: EPEVTQTPSHQVTQMGQEVILRCVPISNHLYFYWYRQILGQKVEFLVSFYNNEISEKSEIFDDQFSVERPDGSNFTLKIRSTKLEDSAMYFCATAVHTGEVEQFFGPGTRLTVL.

The V call is TRBV7-2, the J call TRBJ1-5; D call uncertain. Trimming stripped 4 bases from V and 4 bases from J, with 8 bases between. Germline V gene lookup returns CDR1 SGHTA and CDR2 FQGNSA. This CDR3 region has 13 residues. The CDR3 sequence is CASSSAGNQPQHF. CDR3 nucleotide sequence: TGTGCCAGCAGCTCGGCGGGGAATCAGCCCCAGCATTTT.

This clone occurred a few times. V and J are TRBV30 and TRBJ1-5; 9 nucleotides match TRBD1. Per germline, CDR1 GTSNPN and CDR2 SVGIG (reference sequence). This CDR3 spans 13 amino acids. V shed 2 bases and J 7 bases; nucleotides not matched to a gene: 3. The CDR3 sequence: CAWSYRGQQPQHF. The CDR3 DNA reads as TGTGCCTGGAGTTACAGGGGGCAACAGCCCCAGCATTTT.

This clone was observed a few times. V usage is TRBV30 and J usage is TRBJ2-7, with D unresolved. Germline CDR1 reads GTSNPN; CDR2 reads SVGIG (reference sequence). V was pared by 2 bases and J by 10 bases, with 12 bases between. The CDR3 has 11 residues. CDR3 in amino acids: CAWSTGPLQYF. The DNA of the CDR3 is TGTGCCTGGAGTACTGGGCCTCTTCAGTACTTC.

Worth noting for this clone: Within the sample, other DNA sequences also encode this same CDR3. The V call is TRBV4-1, the J call TRBJ2-1; 9 bases line up with TRBD2. The J segment lost 2 bases and the V segment lost 0 bases, leaving 2 bases of the junction unmatched. From germline, CDR1 is MGHRA and CDR2 YSYEKL. This CDR3 is built from 16 residues. The CDR3 protein is CASSQDPSGTYNEQFF. The CDR3 bases are TGCGCCAGCAGCCAAGATCCTAGCGGGACCTACAATGAGCAGTTCTTC.

The chain joins TRBV20-1 to TRBJ2-1; 7 bases map to TRBD1. The germline gives CDR1 DFQATT, CDR2 SNEGSKA (reference sequence). Unmatched junction bases numbered 4, after V lost 3 bases and J lost 11 bases. The CDR3 runs to 11 residues. The CDR3 DNA is TGCAGTGCTAGGGACAGGTTCAAGCAGTTCTTC. Residues: CSARDRFKQFF.

The chain employs TRBV18 and TRBJ2-1; 8 bases map to TRBD2. V dropped 6 bases and J dropped 4; count of bases not matched to a gene: 14. CDR1 and CDR2 (germline): KGHSH, LQKENI. The CDR3 has 17 amino acids. The DNA of the CDR3 is TGTGCCAGCTCTCTTAGGACTAGCAGCCGAGGATACAATGAGCAGTTCTTC. It codes for CASSLRTSSRGYNEQFF.

The V gene is TRBV4-1, the J gene TRBJ2-3; TRBD2 might be the D (6 bases). The CDR3 covers 18 residues. Germline CDR1 reads MGHRA; CDR2 reads YSYEKL. V was pared by 3 bases and J by 3 bases, with 22 bases between. In DNA, the CDR3 is TGCGCCAGCAGCCAGGATGTAATTCGGGAGTTTGTGACAGATACGCAGTATTTT. Its protein product is CASSQDVIREFVTDTQYF.

In this sample, this clone turned up a few times. J is TRBJ2-3 and V is TRBV7-6; no reliable D call. The CDR3 consists of 14 residues. Trimming removed 5 bases from V and 1 base from J, with 10 bases in between. Germline CDR1 is SGHVS and CDR2 is FNYEAQ. CDR3 in amino acids: CASSPQPGTDTQYF. Here the CDR3 DNA reads TGTGCCAGCAGCCCACAACCAGGCACAGATACGCAGTATTTT.

The rearrangement joins TRBV7-9 to TRBJ2-1; D gene uncertain. Trimming took off 1 base at V and 0 bases at J, with 7 bases between the two ends. Germline lookup yields CDR1 SEHNR and CDR2 FQNEAQ (reference sequence). The CDR3 sequence is 15 residues long. The chain's CDR3 is CASSLVESSYNEQFF. As DNA, the CDR3 is TGTGCCAGCAGCTTAGTGGAGAGCTCCTACAATGAGCAGTTCTTC.